The TCR beta chain under discussion was sequenced for a study of T cells after yellow fever vaccination. Across the study: Some fractions had low cell numbers, and these were prepared with SMART-Seq v4 Ultra Low Input. General study findings and limits: Contamination by abundant bulk-population clonotypes could be present in FACS-sorted repertoires. Among primary-vaccination clones, most reappeared after the booster, at about 95% for CD4 and about 90% for CD8.

The V end lost 6 bases, the J end lost 2 bases, and 16 bases lay between the germline ends. The length of the CDR3 is 15 residues. CDR1 SGHTA and CDR2 FQGNSA come from the germline V gene. It was through 5'RACE template switching that TCR cDNA was made, with a universal primer site and UMIs added. Using its own MiXCR run on the 5' RACE reads, TCRdb lists one record per CDR3 protein. The table shows approximately 300,000 distinct CDR3 sequences, with about 10% occurring only once. To note about this clonotype: As yet, its antigen is unknown.

The chain combines TRBV7-2 with TRBJ1-2; D unclear. Sample: CD4+ T cells sorted from PBMCs, taken 45 days after the yellow fever booster vaccination. The receptor's source is a man between 18 and 35 years old who received the YFV17D yellow fever vaccine. The CDR3, as DNA: TGTGCCAGCAGACTTGTATCGGGTCAGAACTATGGCTACACCTTC. Translating gives CASRLVSGQNYGYTF.